This is a list of T cell receptor beta chains from one sample in a study of T cell repertoires in cytomegalovirus infection. Their antigens remain unidentified. MiXCR was run by TCRdb on the reads, yielding one entry per CDR3 protein. The table has approximately 110,000 distinct CDR3 sequences, around 30% seen once. Sequences were derived from CD8+ T cells from cultured PBMCs, sampled from culture after CMV antigen stimulation. Source of these receptors: a human donor in good health (CMV status not recorded). Some clones in this sample may be carry-over from other donors' samples. The CDR3 runs from the conserved cysteine through the conserved F or W. D genes are given only for firm matches. Part of the rows lack a size; the others show once, few, many or a class for expanded clones.

CASSEESGGSYEQYF	TGTGCCAGCAGTGAAGAGAGCGGGGGGTCCTACGAGCAGTACTTC	NA	15	TRBD2	TRBV6-1	TRBJ2-7
CASSEWRVDEQFF	TGTGCCAGCAGTGAATGGCGAGTAGATGAGCAGTTCTTC	NA	13	NA	TRBV25-1	TRBJ2-1
CASSTPGGGWLGEQYF	TGTGCCAGCAGCACCCCCGGGGGCGGGTGGCTGGGGGAGCAGTACTTC	many	16	NA	TRBV28	TRBJ2-7
CASSLEGVSTEAFF	TGTGCCAGCAGCTTAGAAGGGGTTTCCACTGAAGCTTTCTTT	NA	14	NA	TRBV7-9	TRBJ1-1
CASSLGHKGATTVAFF	TGTGCCAGCAGCTTAGGGCATAAGGGGGCGACAACAGTCGCTTTCTTT	many	16	TRBD1	TRBV7-2	TRBJ1-1
CSARGLAASTDTQYF	TGCAGTGCTAGAGGACTAGCGGCCAGCACAGATACGCAGTATTTT	once	15	TRBD2	TRBV20-1	TRBJ2-3
CASSPTLAGPDTQYF	TGTGCCAGCAGCCCTACTCTAGCGGGGCCAGATACGCAGTATTTT	few	15	TRBD2	TRBV14	TRBJ2-3
CSATRDRVGGYTF	TGCAGTGCTACCAGGGACAGGGTGGGTGGCTACACCTTC	few	13	TRBD1	TRBV20-1	TRBJ1-2
CASSLETIDEQFF	TGTGCCAGCAGCTTAGAGACTATTGATGAGCAGTTCTTC	few	13	NA	TRBV7-8	TRBJ2-1
CASSPKVWGQETQYF	TGTGCCAGCAGCCCCAAAGTGTGGGGCCAAGAGACCCAGTACTTC	once	15	NA	TRBV14	TRBJ2-5
CASSGRDRAYLYTF	TGTGCCAGCTCGGGGCGAGACAGAGCTTACCTTTACACCTTC	many	14	NA	TRBV6-2/TRBV6-3	TRBJ1-2
CASSYSMASSPLHF	TGTGCCAGCAGTTACTCGATGGCATCTTCACCCCTCCACTTT	NA	14	NA	TRBV6-2/TRBV6-3	TRBJ1-6
CASSLDKSAFPDTQYF	TGTGCCAGCAGTTTGGACAAATCGGCCTTCCCAGATACGCAGTATTTT	NA	16	NA	TRBV12-3/TRBV12-4	TRBJ2-3
CASRRGGSSYNEQFF	TGTGCCAGCAGACGCGGGGGGAGCTCCTACAATGAGCAGTTCTTC	NA	15	TRBD2	TRBV3-1	TRBJ2-1
CASSQVPTGTGRILYEQYF	TGCGCCAGCAGCCAAGTTCCAACCGGGACAGGGAGGATCCTTTACGAGCAGTACTTC	NA	19	TRBD1	TRBV4-1	TRBJ2-7
CASSYPGPLHF	TGTGCCAGCAGCTATCCAGGTCCCCTCCACTTT	few	11	NA	TRBV28	TRBJ1-6
CASGRGGRETQYF	TGTGCCAGCGGTCGAGGGGGACGAGAGACCCAGTACTTC	few	13	NA	TRBV11-2	TRBJ2-5
CAIRPNGGENTEAFF	TGTGCCATCAGGCCCAACGGCGGGGAGAACACTGAAGCTTTCTTT	few	15	NA	TRBV10-3	TRBJ1-1
CASAKGGQGPSYNEQFF	TGTGCTAGTGCCAAGGGGGGACAGGGCCCTTCCTACAATGAGCAGTTCTTC	many	17	TRBD1	TRBV12-5	TRBJ2-1
CASSQTLQRNTEAFF	TGTGCCAGCAGCCAAACCCTACAAAGGAACACTGAAGCTTTCTTT	NA	15	NA	TRBV4-2	TRBJ1-1
CASSIVSGLGAPEQYF	TGTGCCAGTAGTATAGTATCAGGGTTAGGCGCACCGGAGCAGTACTTC	NA	16	NA	TRBV19	TRBJ2-7
CASSLSPSYEQYF	TGTGCCAGCAGTTTATCCCCGTCCTACGAGCAGTACTTC	few	13	NA	TRBV12-3/TRBV12-4	TRBJ2-7
CASRAGGTGANVLTF	TGTGCCAGCCGAGCTGGAGGGACTGGGGCCAACGTCCTGACTTTC	NA	15	NA	TRBV6-1	TRBJ2-6
CASRQTGTGVGGANVLTF	TGCGCCAGCAGGCAAACCGGGACAGGGGTAGGTGGGGCCAACGTCCTGACTTTC	few	18	TRBD1	TRBV4-1	TRBJ2-6